The clone carrying this TCR beta chain appeared once. Its target is unknown. PCR employed 60 Vbeta and 13 Jbeta primers. Assay: immunoSEQ multiplex PCR; the TCRdb copy retains only in-frame clones and omits some. Counted here are approximately 140,000 clones, approximately 84% occurring once; the ten biggest clones make up roughly 1.5%. This record belongs to a study of cytomegalovirus exposure and HLA in healthy donors. Findings and limits, study-wide: Follow-up analysis later connected one missense variant in DCLRE1C with trimming of TCR beta V- and J-genes. It was only CMV serostatus that was available as immune exposure information. An ancestry cluster, one associated with Asian ancestry, reportedly showed fewer N-insertions than the approximately 670-donor mean in a later analysis.

The length of the CDR3 is 14 residues. CDR1 is GTSNPN, CDR2 SVGIG, per germline (reference sequence). V lost 3 bases, J lost 5 bases, and 6 bases stayed unmatched. The TCR sequence derives from a woman under 30 in good health and CMV-seronegative. Sample: PBMCs. The chain couples TRBV30 to TRBJ2-7, with 11 nucleotides matching TRBD1. This CDR3 is CAWRGGQGEHEQYF. In nucleotides, the CDR3 is TGTGCCTGGAGGGGGGGACAGGGGGAACACGAGCAGTACTTC.